This entry features one TCR beta chain sequence. Individuals drawn from approximately 26 US areas were about 18 to 90 years old. Participants had their cohort set by participant-reported clinical history. This sample was included in a study of blood T cell repertoires in COVID-19. Overall study context: T cells, B-cell-depleted T cells, or PBMCs provided the cDNA or gDNA that served as material.

In the original workflow: Reference gene primer amplification gave nucleated cell count estimates. TCRdb's table, derived via immunoSEQ multiplex PCR, lists solely in-frame clones and lacks some. Clone size and V and J calls were adopted from that table, with D and trimming inferred from the DNA. The table records fewer than 250,000 clones, 87% of them present only once. This CDR3 spans 13 amino acids. V was clipped by 10 bases and J by 0 bases, with 11 bases between them. The V gene's germline CDR1 is ENHRY and CDR2 SYGVKD. The chain employs TRBV10-3 and TRBJ2-3; a weak D match, TRBD2 (5 bases). The specimen sequenced was PBMCs or T cells enriched from blood (not recorded which). The clonotype originates from a man between 25 and 39 years old who had recovered from COVID-19. The DNA of the CDR3 is TGTGCCAACCGCGGGTCCAGCACAGATACGCAGTATTTT. It encodes CANRGSSTDTQYF.